The clone carrying this T cell receptor (beta chain) came up once. The target antigen is unknown. Both 60 Vbeta primers and 13 Jbeta primers went into the PCR. The table came from immunoSEQ multiplex PCR; TCRdb's copy has only in-frame clones and leaves some out. The sample includes hundreds of thousands of clones, 78% of them seen just once. CDR1 SNHLY and CDR2 FYNNEI come from the germline V gene. This CDR3 spans 13 amino acids. Trimming removed 5 bases from V and 7 bases from J, with 15 bases in between. The data are from a study of cytomegalovirus exposure and HLA in healthy donors. Study findings and constraints: Certain indistinguishable V segments, among them TRBV6-2 and TRBV6-3, were excluded. A link between a missense DCLRE1C variant and TCR beta V- and J-gene trimming emerged from a later analysis.

The sequenced sample consisted of PBMCs. The rearrangement joins TRBV2 to TRBJ2-7; D is ambiguous. This receptor was obtained from a male donor in good health and CMV-seronegative. CDR3 loop: CASSQNPSREQYF. In DNA form, the CDR3 reads TGTGCCAGCAGTCAAAACCCCTCACGGGAGCAGTACTTC.